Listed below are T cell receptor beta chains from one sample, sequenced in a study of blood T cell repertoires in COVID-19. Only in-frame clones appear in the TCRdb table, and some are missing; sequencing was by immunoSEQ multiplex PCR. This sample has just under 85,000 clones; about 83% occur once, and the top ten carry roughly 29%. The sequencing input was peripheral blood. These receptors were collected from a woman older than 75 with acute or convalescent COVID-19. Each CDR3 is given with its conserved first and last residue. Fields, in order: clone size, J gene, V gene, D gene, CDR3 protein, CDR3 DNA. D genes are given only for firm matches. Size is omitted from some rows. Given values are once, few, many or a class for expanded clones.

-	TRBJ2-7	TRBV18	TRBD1	CASSPGQGAYEQYF	TGTGCCAGCTCCCCGGGACAGGGGGCCTACGAGCAGTACTTC
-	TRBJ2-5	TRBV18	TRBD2	CASSPNLAGLQETQYF	TGTGCCAGCTCACCAAATCTAGCGGGCCTCCAAGAGACCCAGTACTTC
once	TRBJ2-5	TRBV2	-	CASSITGSWNF	TGTGCCAGCAGTATCACAGGGTCCTGGAACTTC
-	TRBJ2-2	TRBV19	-	CASSPLRTATGELFF	TGTGCCAGTAGCCCCTTAAGGACAGCGACCGGGGAGCTGTTTTTT
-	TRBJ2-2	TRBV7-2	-	CASGLLGYTGELFF	TGTGCCAGCGGACTTCTAGGGTACACCGGGGAGCTGTTTTTT
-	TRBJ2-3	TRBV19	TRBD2	CASMGLAGVADTQYF	TGTGCCAGTATGGGACTAGCGGGAGTCGCAGATACGCAGTATTTT
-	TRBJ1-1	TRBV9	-	CASSVVGVPNTEAFF	TGTGCCAGCAGCGTAGTCGGGGTACCGAACACTGAAGCTTTCTTT
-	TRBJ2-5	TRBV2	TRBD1	CASNGQGALLETQYF	TGTGCCAGCAACGGACAGGGGGCTCTGCTAGAGACCCAGTACTTC
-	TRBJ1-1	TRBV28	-	CASSLSGSRTEAFF	TGTGCCAGCAGTTTGTCAGGTTCACGCACTGAAGCTTTCTTT
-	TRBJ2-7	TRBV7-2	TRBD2	CASSPRLAGVSDEQYF	TGTGCCAGCAGCCCAAGACTAGCGGGAGTTTCTGACGAGCAGTACTTC
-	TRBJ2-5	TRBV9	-	CASSVDPLGLGETQYF	TGTGCCAGCAGCGTAGATCCCCTCGGCTTGGGCGAGACCCAGTACTTC
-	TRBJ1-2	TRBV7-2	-	CASSLKEYYGYTF	TGTGCCAGCAGCTTAAAGGAGTACTATGGCTACACCTTC
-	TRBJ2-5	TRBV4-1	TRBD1	CASSQDPGQGGETQYF	TGCGCCAGCAGCCAAGATCCGGGACAGGGGGGAGAGACCCAGTACTTC
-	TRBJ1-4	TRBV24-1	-	CATSDSGQGNEKLFF	TGTGCCACCAGTGACTCGGGTCAGGGTAATGAAAAACTGTTTTTT
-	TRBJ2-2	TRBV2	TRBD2	CASSVSSGRRNTGELFF	TGTGCCAGCAGTGTCAGTAGCGGGCGGAGGAACACCGGGGAGCTGTTTTTT
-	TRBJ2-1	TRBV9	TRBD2	CASSVELAGGASSYNEQFF	TGTGCCAGCAGCGTAGAACTAGCGGGAGGGGCGAGCTCCTACAATGAGCAGTTCTTC
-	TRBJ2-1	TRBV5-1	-	CASSLAGVALNEQFF	TGCGCCAGCAGCTTGGCCGGGGTAGCGCTCAATGAGCAGTTCTTC
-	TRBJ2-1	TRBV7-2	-	CASSRQHNEQFF	TGTGCCAGCAGTCGACAGCACAATGAGCAGTTCTTC